The 28 T cell receptor beta chains listed next were all sequenced from one sample in a study of CXCR3-negative and CXCR3-positive naive CD8 T cells. Whole-study results and caveats: CXCR3-negative naive cells had less hydrophobic TRB CDR3s than did CXCR3-positive naive cells.

5' RACE that incorporated UMI labels was used to prepare the TRB cDNA libraries. No DNA is given; TCRdb re-called the 5' RACE reads and lists each CDR3 protein once. Its clone listing holds about 130,000 distinct CDR3 sequences. Which antigens these TCRs recognize remains unknown. The sample was naive CXCR3+ CD8+ T cells from blood. Subset: CD45RO-CCR7+CD27+CD95- naive CD8+ T cells expressing CXCR3 (TNR3+). The source of these receptors is a human donor in good health. Some clones in this sample may be carry-over from other donors' samples.

The chain carries TRBV6-5 and TRBJ2-7; lacking DNA, the TRBD2 call made by TCRdb goes unchecked. The CDR3 length is 16 residues. Germline lookup yields CDR1 MNHEY and CDR2 SVGAGI. This CDR3 is CASSSRTSGLPYEQYF.

J is TRBJ2-1 and V is TRBV7-6; TCRdb designates TRBD1, a call that cannot be tested without DNA. The germline V gene encodes CDR1 SGHVS and CDR2 FNYEAQ. This CDR3 spans 17 amino acids. CDR3 region: CASSPSGRDRVYNEQFF.

J is TRBJ1-1 and V is TRBV5-6. Looked up from germline, CDR1 is SGHDT and CDR2 is YYEEEE. This CDR3 is 14 amino acids long. The CDR3 sequence is CASSLGRALTEAFF. The variable domain in full, completed from reference TRBV5-6 and TRBJ1-1, reads DAGVTQSPTHLIKTRGQQVTLRCSPKSGHDTVSWYQQALGQGPQFIFQYYEEEERQRGNFPDRFSGHQFPNYSSELNVNALLLGDSALYLCASSLGRALTEAFFGQGTRLTVV.

The rearrangement links TRBV6-5 to TRBJ2-1; without DNA, the TCRdb call of TRBD2 cannot be checked. CDR3 length equals 18 residues. Germline V gene lookup returns CDR1 MNHEY and CDR2 SVGAGI. The CDR3 spells CASSRAGVGGGPYNEQFF.

The chain has TRBV7-9 and TRBJ2-7; the D call of TRBD1 rests on TCRdb alone, since no DNA is present to check it. From germline, CDR1 is SEHNR and CDR2 FQNEAQ (reference sequence). This CDR3 has 14 residues. This CDR3 reads CASSKGTGVSEQYF.

This chain joins TRBV3-1 and TRBJ2-5; TCRdb picks TRBD1, but there is no DNA to check that call. Looked up from germline, CDR1 is LGHDT and CDR2 is YNNKEL (reference sequence). This CDR3 spans 16 amino acids. The CDR3 sequence is CASSQVLDRESETQYF.

The rearrangement links TRBV29-1 to TRBJ1-1; checking the TCRdb D call of TRBD1 is not possible without DNA. The germline CDR1 and CDR2 sequences are SQVTM and ANQGSEA. CDR3 length: 13 residues. This CDR3 reads CSVEDRGDTEAFF.

V usage is TRBV2 and J usage is TRBJ2-1. Germline V gene lookup returns CDR1 SNHLY and CDR2 FYNNEI. The CDR3 sequence is 16 residues long. CDR3 sequence reads: CASSETSGGSYNEQFF.

The chain is built from TRBV24-1 and TRBJ2-5; TCRdb names TRBD1, which stays unverified in the absence of DNA. Germline assignment: CDR1 KGHDR and CDR2 SFDVKD. This CDR3 spans 14 amino acids. The CDR3 protein is CATSESGGKETQYF.

The rearrangement joins TRBV29-1 to TRBJ2-7; TCRdb lists TRBD1, though no DNA is available to test this call. The CDR3 runs 14 residues. Germline V gives CDR1 SQVTM, CDR2 ANQGSEA. The CDR3 sequence: CSVELWDRDDEQYF.

The V gene is TRBV28, the J gene TRBJ2-1; TCRdb outputs TRBD2, but without DNA this stays unchecked. CDR1 MDHEN and CDR2 SYDVKM come from the germline V gene. The CDR3 extends over 14 amino acids. The CDR3 sequence: CASSRILVADEQFF.

The chain has TRBV21-1 and TRBJ2-7. TRBV21-1 is recorded as a pseudogene. This CDR3 region has 15 residues. The CDR3 sequence is CASSKNPKSGCEQYF.

The CDR3 region is CASSPLQAGRTDTQYF. The chain employs TRBV4-1 and TRBJ2-3; the TCRdb D gene call, TRBD2, has no DNA to confirm it. The germline V gene has CDR1 MGHRA and CDR2 YSYEKL. The CDR3 spans 16 residues.

This chain links TRBV6-6 with TRBJ1-5; TCRdb picks TRBD1, but there is no DNA to check that call. The CDR3 spans 14 residues. Germline CDR1 is MNHNY and CDR2 is SVGAGI (reference sequence). The chain's CDR3 is CASGTEDSNQPQHF.

The chain employs TRBV6-4 and TRBJ2-3; TCRdb designates TRBD2, a call that cannot be tested without DNA. Germline CDR1 reads MRHNA; CDR2 reads SNTAGT. CDR3 length: 15 residues. The CDR3 region is CASSEVAGGPDTQYF.

The J gene is TRBJ1-2, the V gene TRBV28. CDR1 MDHEN and CDR2 SYDVKM come from the germline V gene. The CDR3 consists of 14 residues. This CDR3 reads CASSRDLLGYGYTF.

The rearrangement joins TRBV4-2 to TRBJ1-1; the TCRdb call, TRBD1, lacks DNA for checking. This CDR3 has 15 amino acids. Germline loops: CDR1 LGHNA, CDR2 YNFKEQ. CDR3 loop: CASSRGQPQNTEAFF.

The chain joins TRBV12-3 or TRBV12-4 to TRBJ2-1. The CDR3 loop spans 14 amino acids. Here the CDR3 reads CASSPDIRYNEQFF.

The chain recombines TRBV29-1 with TRBJ1-5. The CDR3 is 13 amino acids. The germline V gene has CDR1 SQVTM and CDR2 ANQGSEA. The CDR3 sequence: CSVTTRVGQPQHF.

The chain employs TRBV7-6 and TRBJ1-1. This CDR3 region has 14 residues. CDR1 and CDR2 from the germline V gene are SGHVS and FNYEAQ. The CDR3 region is CASSLEWGYTEAFF.

The rearrangement joins TRBV29-1 to TRBJ2-7; TCRdb's D call of TRBD1 is untestable without DNA. Germline loops: CDR1 SQVTM, CDR2 ANQGSEA. This CDR3 comprises 13 residues. The CDR3: CSVLPGTDYEQYF.

The chain employs TRBV27 and TRBJ2-7; absent DNA, TCRdb's TRBD2 call cannot be checked. The CDR3 has 13 residues. Germline lookup yields CDR1 MNHEY and CDR2 SMNVEV (reference sequence). The CDR3 sequence is CASSLSGIYEQYF.

This sequence joins TRBV6-5 and TRBJ2-1. CDR1 is MNHEY, CDR2 SVGAGI, per germline. The CDR3 runs to 16 residues. CDR3 residues: CASSYSISSSYNEQFF.

The rearrangement uses TRBV7-8 and TRBJ2-7. The germline gives CDR1 SGHVS, CDR2 FQNEAQ. The CDR3 runs to 14 residues. CDR3 region: CASSSRLPPYEQYF. Looking up the rest from reference TRBV7-8 and TRBJ2-7 gives the full variable domain: GAGVSQSPRYKVAKRGQDVALRCDPISGHVSLFWYQQALGQGPEFLTYFQNEAQLDKSGLPSDRFFAERPEGSVSTLKIQRTQQEDSAVYLCASSSRLPPYEQYFGPGTRLTVT.

This chain joins TRBV19 and TRBJ2-3. Per germline, CDR1 LNHDA and CDR2 SQIVND (reference sequence). This CDR3 comprises 13 residues. The CDR3 is CASSKGIMDTQYF.

CDR3 amino acids: CSAGGVGAYGYTF. This sequence joins TRBV29-1 and TRBJ1-2. This CDR3 has 13 residues. Germline V CDR1 and CDR2: SQVTM, ANQGSEA.

The CDR3 is CASSLAVGGVGYGYTF. This sequence joins TRBV4-1 and TRBJ1-2; TCRdb reports TRBD1, a call that lacks DNA to check it against. This CDR3 region has 16 residues. Germline lookup yields CDR1 MGHRA and CDR2 YSYEKL.

This CDR3 reads CASSDVHRGGTEAFF. The rearrangement joins TRBV6-1 to TRBJ1-1; the D call from TCRdb, TRBD1, cannot be confirmed without DNA. Germline V gene data show CDR1 as MNHNS and CDR2 as SASEGT. The CDR3 has 15 residues.